What follows are 22 T cell receptor beta chains derived from one specimen sequenced in a study of graft-versus-host responses after intestinal transplantation. Sequencing used immunoSEQ multiplex PCR; TCRdb keeps in-frame clones, though not all of them. The table records approximately 50,000 clones, 84% of them present only once. No antigen is known for these receptors. The sequencing here drew on unstimulated CD4+ T cells sorted from spleen or lymph node cells, taken before transplant. The receptors derive from a human donor who was the organ donor for an intestinal transplant.

The chain is built from TRBV2 and TRBJ2-7, with 7 bases matching TRBD2. CDR3 length: 14 amino acids. The V gene's germline CDR1 is SNHLY and CDR2 FYNNEI. The V gene end was trimmed by 4 bases and the J gene end by 6 bases; junction bases not matched to a gene: 9. The DNA of the CDR3 is TGTGCCAGCAGTGCGTTAGCGGGTGTCGGCGAGCAGTACTTC. Protein: CASSALAGVGEQYF.

This clone was seen only once. The rearrangement joins TRBV4-1 to TRBJ2-3; possibly TRBD2 for D (5 bases). Trimming shortened V by 0 bases and J by 6 bases, and 7 bases separated the two germline ends. The CDR3 length is 13 residues. CDR1 is MGHRA and CDR2 is YSYEKL in the germline V gene. The CDR3 bases are TGCGCCAGCAGCCAAGATTCGGGGGATACGCAGTATTTT. Protein: CASSQDSGDTQYF.

The V gene is TRBV14, the J gene TRBJ2-4; D is unresolved. CDR3 size: 15 residues. Trimming stripped 0 bases from V and 7 bases from J, with 13 bases between. The germline gives CDR1 SGHDN, CDR2 FVKESK. The CDR3 reads CASSQEPAMNNIQYF. The CDR3 DNA sequence: TGTGCCAGCAGCCAAGAACCGGCCATGAATAACATTCAGTACTTC.

The gene calls are TRBV5-6 and TRBJ2-3; the D call may be TRBD1 or TRBD2 (7 bases each). V was trimmed by 3 bases and J by 4 bases, leaving 18 bases between them. The germline V gene encodes CDR1 SGHDT and CDR2 YYEEEE. This CDR3 comprises 16 residues. CDR3 amino acids: CASSWWGAGGADTQYF. In DNA form, the CDR3 reads TGTGCCAGCAGCTGGTGGGGTGCAGGGGGGGCAGATACGCAGTATTTT. Full variable domain (rest looked up from reference TRBV5-6 and TRBJ2-3): DAGVTQSPTHLIKTRGQQVTLRCSPKSGHDTVSWYQQALGQGPQFIFQYYEEEERQRGNFPDRFSGHQFPNYSSELNVNALLLGDSALYLCASSWWGAGGADTQYFGPGTRLTVL.

The chain is built from TRBV20-1 and TRBJ2-5; D remains unclear. Per the germline V gene, CDR1 is DFQATT and CDR2 is SNEGSKA (reference sequence). The CDR3 runs to 11 residues. The ends were cut back, 6 bases at V and 5 bases at J, with 10 bases in the middle. DNA for the CDR3: TGCAGTGCAAAAATTATTGAGACCCAGTACTTC. Translating gives CSAKIIETQYF.

The gene calls are TRBV5-6 and TRBJ1-2; D gene unclear. V was shortened by 3 bases and J by 5 bases, with 11 bases between the two germline ends. CDR3 length: 13 amino acids. Germline V gene data show CDR1 as SGHDT and CDR2 as YYEEEE. The CDR3 is CASSSEARYGYTF. The CDR3 DNA is TGTGCCAGCAGCTCTGAGGCGCGGTATGGCTACACCTTC.

This chain connects TRBV4-1 to TRBJ2-3, with 8 bases identical to TRBD1. The CDR3 spans 16 residues. The J segment lost 0 bases and the V segment lost 0 bases, leaving 2 bases of the junction unmatched. In germline, CDR1 is MGHRA, CDR2 YSYEKL. This CDR3 reads CASSQDQGASTDTQYF. The CDR3 region has the DNA TGCGCCAGCAGCCAAGATCAGGGGGCTAGCACAGATACGCAGTATTTT.

The rearrangement uses TRBV15 and TRBJ2-7; 8 positions agree with TRBD2. Trimming took 0 bases from V and 1 from J; bases not matched to a gene: 8. The CDR3 length is 17 residues. Per the germline V gene, CDR1 is LNHNV and CDR2 is YYDKDF (reference sequence). The CDR3 nucleotides read TGTGCCACCAGCAGAGATGGGTCGGCTAGCGGGTCCTACGAGCAGTACTTC. Protein sequence: CATSRDGSASGSYEQYF.

This chain joins TRBV23-1 and TRBJ2-1, with TRBD1 matching 10 bases. TRBV23-1 is labeled an ORF, and its function is uncertain. This CDR3 is built from 20 residues. V trimming: 3 bases; J trimming: 6 bases; junction bases outside the gene matches: 20. The CDR3 here is CASSHSPDRGCSKRCNEQFF. The CDR3 nucleotides read TGCGCCAGCAGTCATTCCCCGGACAGGGGGTGCTCCAAACGGTGCAATGAGCAGTTCTTC.

The rearrangement uses TRBV19 and TRBJ2-4; D may be TRBD1 (6 bases). V was shortened by 5 bases and J by 9 bases, with 23 bases between the two germline ends. The CDR3 has 16 amino acids. Germline CDR1 is LNHDA and CDR2 is SQIVND (reference sequence). The CDR3 spells CASSAWGRVGRGIQYF. As DNA, the CDR3 is TGTGCCAGTAGTGCCTGGGGGCGGGTCGGAAGGGGCATTCAGTACTTC.

J is TRBJ2-1 and V is TRBV29-1; TRBD2 is a possible D gene (6 bases). Per the germline V gene, CDR1 is SQVTM and CDR2 is ANQGSEA. CDR3 length: 13 amino acids. V gave up 4 bases and J gave up 3 bases, with 10 bases separating them. The CDR3 region has the DNA TGCAGCGTTGTGGAGGGACGCTACAATGAGCAGTTCTTC. Translation gives CSVVEGRYNEQFF.

This clone has a handful of counts. Distinct nucleotide sequences in the sample also encode this CDR3. The rearrangement links TRBV6-6 to TRBJ2-5; no clear D gene. This CDR3 is built from 15 residues. V lost 8 bases and J 2 bases, leaving 18 bases between the germline ends. Germline CDR1 reads MNHNY; CDR2 reads SVGAGI (reference sequence). The CDR3 region has the DNA TGTGCCAGCGGTGGGTTGGTTGTGGGGCAAGAGACCCAGTACTTC. Translated: CASGGLVVGQETQYF.

The chain recombines TRBV11-2 with TRBJ2-7, with TRBD1 identical over 9 bases. Germline CDR1 is SGHAT and CDR2 is FQNNGV. The CDR3 length is 15 residues. Germline trimming cut 5 bases from V and 1 base from J; bases unmatched to any gene: 6. The DNA of the CDR3 is TGTGCCAGCAGCCCCGGACAGGGGAGATCCTACGAGCAGTACTTC. Its translation is CASSPGQGRSYEQYF.

The chain couples TRBV5-5 to TRBJ2-1; tentatively, D is TRBD2 (5 bases). Trimming removed 0 bases at V and 0 bases at J, with 7 bases between. Looked up from germline, CDR1 is SGHKS and CDR2 is YYEKEE (reference sequence). CDR3 length: 15 amino acids. The CDR3: CASSLGSASYNEQFF. CDR3 in DNA: TGTGCCAGCAGCTTGGGTAGCGCCTCCTACAATGAGCAGTTCTTC.

The V gene is TRBV11-2, the J gene TRBJ2-5; the match to TRBD2 covers 9 bases. The CDR3 has 17 amino acids. The trim removed 1 base at V and 0 bases at J, leaving 6 bases unmatched. Germline V lookup: CDR1 SGHAT, CDR2 FQNNGV. For the CDR3, the DNA is TGTGCCAGCAGCTTAGTTCTAGGACTAGCGTACCAAGAGACCCAGTACTTC. This encodes CASSLVLGLAYQETQYF.

As to this clone: Mismatch with germline at one junction end may stem from a read error. The genes are TRBV4-1 and TRBJ2-3; 12 bases align to TRBD2. The CDR3 is made up of 15 amino acids. Per germline, CDR1 MGHRA and CDR2 YSYEKL. This CDR3 is CASSRTSGGTDTQYF. CDR3 DNA sequence: TGTGCCAGCAGCCGGACTAGCGGGGGCACAGATACGCAGTATTTT.

V gene TRBV2 combines with J gene TRBJ1-5; D is perhaps TRBD1 (5 bases). The germline CDR1 and CDR2 sequences are SNHLY and FYNNEI. This CDR3 spans 15 amino acids. Trimming cost V 6 bases and J 0 bases, with 12 bases left between them. CDR3 sequence reads: CASRGPRNSNQPQHF. CDR3 in DNA: TGTGCCAGCAGGGGACCTAGGAATAGCAATCAGCCCCAGCATTTT.

The chain recombines TRBV30 with TRBJ1-5; D is undetermined. The length of the CDR3 is 13 residues. V was cut by 4 bases and J by 2 bases, with 9 bases left in between. From germline, CDR1 is GTSNPN and CDR2 SVGIG (reference sequence). The DNA of the CDR3 is TGTGCCTGGACACTAAAGGGCAATCAGCCCCAGCATTTT. Translation: CAWTLKGNQPQHF.

This chain connects TRBV6-6 to TRBJ2-7; weak D call: TRBD2 (6 bases). The CDR3 consists of 16 residues. Trimming stripped 0 bases from V and 4 bases from J, with 16 bases between. Germline CDR1 and CDR2: MNHNY and SVGAGI (reference sequence). CDR3 sequence (DNA): TGTGCCAGCAGTTACTCGCGGGGAAGCGGCAAGTACGAGCAGTACTTC. The encoded protein is CASSYSRGSGKYEQYF.

This clone has only a few counts. The V and J genes are TRBV10-3 and TRBJ2-1; 11 bases align to TRBD2. Germline V gives CDR1 ENHRY, CDR2 SYGVKD. Unmatched junction bases numbered 1, after V lost 4 bases and J lost 2 bases. The CDR3 spans 15 residues. The CDR3 is CAISVLAGAYNEQFF. CDR3 DNA sequence: TGTGCCATCAGTGTACTAGCGGGGGCCTACAATGAGCAGTTCTTC.

This chain joins TRBV9 and TRBJ2-3; TRBD1 might be the D (5 bases). The germline CDR1 and CDR2 sequences are SGDLS and YYNGEE. V lost 5 bases and J 3 bases, leaving 16 bases between the germline ends. The CDR3 has 15 amino acids. The CDR3 protein is CASSRSREGTDTQYF. Written as DNA, the CDR3 is TGTGCCAGCAGTCGGAGCAGGGAAGGGACAGATACGCAGTATTTT.

The V call is TRBV12-5, the J call TRBJ1-1; TRBD1 aligns across 8 bases. The V gene end was trimmed by 5 bases and the J gene end by 10 bases; junction bases not matched to a gene: 3. This CDR3 comprises 11 residues. CDR1 and CDR2 from the germline V gene are LGHNT and FRNRAP. CDR3 amino acids: CASGPDRGAFF. The CDR3 coding sequence is TGTGCTAGTGGTCCCGACAGGGGAGCTTTCTTT. Full variable domain (remainder filled in from reference TRBV12-5 and TRBJ1-1): DARVTQTPRHKVTEMGQEVTMRCQPILGHNTVFWYRQTMMQGLELLAYFRNRAPLDDSGMPKDRFSAEMPDATLATLKIQPSEPRDSAVYFCASGPDRGAFFGQGTRLTVV.